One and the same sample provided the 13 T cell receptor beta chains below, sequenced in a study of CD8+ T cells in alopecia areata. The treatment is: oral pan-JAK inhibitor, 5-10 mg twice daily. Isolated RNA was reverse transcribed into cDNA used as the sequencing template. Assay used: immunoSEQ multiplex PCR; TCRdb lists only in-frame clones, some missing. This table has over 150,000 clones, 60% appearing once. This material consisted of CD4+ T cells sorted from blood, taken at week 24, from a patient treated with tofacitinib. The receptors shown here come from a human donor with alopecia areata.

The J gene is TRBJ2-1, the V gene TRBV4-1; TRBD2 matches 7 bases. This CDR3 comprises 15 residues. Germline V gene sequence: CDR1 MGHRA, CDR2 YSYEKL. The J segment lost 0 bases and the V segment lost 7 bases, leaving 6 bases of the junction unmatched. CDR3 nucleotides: TGCGCCAGCACCCTGAGCGGGGTCTCCTACAATGAGCAGTTCTTC. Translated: CASTLSGVSYNEQFF.

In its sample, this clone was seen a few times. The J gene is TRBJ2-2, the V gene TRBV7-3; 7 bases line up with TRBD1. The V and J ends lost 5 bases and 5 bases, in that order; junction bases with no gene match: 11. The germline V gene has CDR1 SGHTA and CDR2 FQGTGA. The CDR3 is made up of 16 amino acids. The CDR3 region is CASSTRPPGQTGELFF. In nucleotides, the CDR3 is TGTGCCAGCAGCACCCGACCACCGGGACAGACCGGGGAGCTGTTTTTT.

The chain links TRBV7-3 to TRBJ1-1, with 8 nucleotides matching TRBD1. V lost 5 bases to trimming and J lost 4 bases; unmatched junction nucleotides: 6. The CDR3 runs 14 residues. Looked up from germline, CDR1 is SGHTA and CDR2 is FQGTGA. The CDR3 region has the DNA TGTGCCAGCAGCGCGACAGGGGAGAGCACTGAAGCTTTCTTT. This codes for CASSATGESTEAFF.

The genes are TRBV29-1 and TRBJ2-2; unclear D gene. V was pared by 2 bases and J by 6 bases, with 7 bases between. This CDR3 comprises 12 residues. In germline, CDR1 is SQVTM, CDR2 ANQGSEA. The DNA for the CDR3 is TGCAGCGTTGAAATGGCCTCCGGGGAGCTGTTTTTT. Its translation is CSVEMASGELFF.

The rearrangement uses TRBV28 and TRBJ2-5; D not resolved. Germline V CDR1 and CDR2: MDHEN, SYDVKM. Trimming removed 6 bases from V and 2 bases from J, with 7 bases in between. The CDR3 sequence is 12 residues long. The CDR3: CASRTSQETQYF. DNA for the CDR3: TGTGCCAGCAGGACTTCGCAAGAGACCCAGTACTTC.

The CDR3 DNA follows: TGTGCCAGCGCGGCGGGACAGGGGGGCAATCAGCCCCAGCATTTT. This encodes CASAAGQGGNQPQHF. The chain combines TRBV6-1 with TRBJ1-5, with 11 bases fitting TRBD1. Germline loops: CDR1 MNHNS, CDR2 SASEGT. The CDR3 covers 15 residues. With 8 bases clipped from V and 2 bases from J, the junction kept 5 bases outside the gene matches.

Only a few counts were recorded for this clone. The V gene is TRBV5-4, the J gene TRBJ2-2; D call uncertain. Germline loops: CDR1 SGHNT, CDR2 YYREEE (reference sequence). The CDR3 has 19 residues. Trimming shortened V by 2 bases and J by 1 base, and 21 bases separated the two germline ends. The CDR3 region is CASSLSLRVAQKNTGELFF. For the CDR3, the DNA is TGTGCCAGCAGCTTATCTCTTCGTGTTGCGCAAAAGAACACCGGGGAGCTGTTTTTT.

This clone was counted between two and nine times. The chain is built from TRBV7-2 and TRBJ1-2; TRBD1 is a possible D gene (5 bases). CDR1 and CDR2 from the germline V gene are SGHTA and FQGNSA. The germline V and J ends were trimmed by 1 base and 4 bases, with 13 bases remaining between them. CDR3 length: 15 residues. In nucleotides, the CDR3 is TGTGCCAGCAGCTTAGATTACGCAGGGACCTATGGCTACACCTTC. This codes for CASSLDYAGTYGYTF.

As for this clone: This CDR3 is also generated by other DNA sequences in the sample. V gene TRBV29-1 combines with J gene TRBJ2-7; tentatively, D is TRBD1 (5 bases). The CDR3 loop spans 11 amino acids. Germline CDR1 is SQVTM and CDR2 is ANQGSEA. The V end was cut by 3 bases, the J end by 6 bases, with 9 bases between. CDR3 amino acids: CSVDRAGEQYF. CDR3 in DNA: TGCAGCGTTGACAGGGCTGGCGAGCAGTACTTC.

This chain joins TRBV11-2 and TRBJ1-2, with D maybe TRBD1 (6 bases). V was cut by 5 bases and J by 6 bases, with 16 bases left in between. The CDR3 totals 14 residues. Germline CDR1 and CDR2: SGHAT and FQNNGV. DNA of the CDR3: TGTGCCAGCAGCCCCGAACAGGGAGGCGATGGCTACACCTTC. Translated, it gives CASSPEQGGDGYTF.

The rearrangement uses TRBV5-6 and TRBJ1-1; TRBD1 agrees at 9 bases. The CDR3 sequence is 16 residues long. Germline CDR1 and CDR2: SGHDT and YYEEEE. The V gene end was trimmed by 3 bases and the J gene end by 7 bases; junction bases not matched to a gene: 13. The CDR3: CASSSLTGGYDYEAFF. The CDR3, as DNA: TGTGCCAGCAGCTCGTTAACAGGGGGCTACGATTATGAAGCTTTCTTT.

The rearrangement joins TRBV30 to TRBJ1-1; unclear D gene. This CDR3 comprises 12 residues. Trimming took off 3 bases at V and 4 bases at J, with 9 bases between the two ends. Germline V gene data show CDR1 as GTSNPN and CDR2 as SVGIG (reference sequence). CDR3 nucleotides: TGTGCCTGGAGGTTGGGTACCACTGAAGCTTTCTTT. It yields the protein CAWRLGTTEAFF.

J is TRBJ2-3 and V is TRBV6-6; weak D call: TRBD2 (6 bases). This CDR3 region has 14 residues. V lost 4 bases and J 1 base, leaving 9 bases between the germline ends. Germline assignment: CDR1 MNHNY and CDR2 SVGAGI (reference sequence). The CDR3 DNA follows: TGTGCCAGCAGTTCAGGCGGGGGCACAGATACGCAGTATTTT. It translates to CASSSGGGTDTQYF.